This record looks at one TCR beta chain sequence and its context. Its antigen is unknown. Data came from immunoSEQ multiplex PCR; TCRdb stores just in-frame clones and leaves some out. This sample has some 7,700 clones, with around four fifths found just once. Graft specimens yielded both intraepithelial and lamina propria lymphocytes. The data derive from a study of graft-versus-host responses after intestinal transplantation. General study results and limits: High graft-versus-host to host-versus-graft clonal ratios were seen in allografts of patients with graft-donor T cell macrochimerism.

Trimming left V 4 bases short and J 5 bases short, with 15 bases between. Germline V lookup: CDR1 LGHNA, CDR2 YNFKEQ. CDR3 length: 14 residues. This chain connects TRBV4-2 to TRBJ2-7; tentative D call: TRBD1 (6 bases). The receptor's source is a human patient who received an intestinal transplant, so some T cells may come from the graft donor. Sequenced material: ileum tissue, taken approximately 19 weeks after transplant. The CDR3 region is CASSPTGTIHEQYF. Written as DNA, the CDR3 is TGTGCCAGCAGCCCTACAGGGACGATCCACGAGCAGTACTTC.